These T cell receptor beta chains were read from a single sample in a study of radiation and T cells in renal cell carcinoma. Repertoires were generated with immunoSEQ multiplex PCR, while TCRdb's copy carries only in-frame clones and drops some. The data contain under 55,000 clones, around 83% of them singletons. The sample consisted of blood, taken from a patient whose treatment included radiotherapy and nephrectomy. These receptors were taken from a woman in her sixties or seventies with renal cell carcinoma. Each CDR3 is given with its conserved first and last residue. Fields, in order: J gene, D gene, V gene, clone size, CDR3 protein, CDR3 DNA. The D gene is left open where the match is weak. Clone size is given for some rows only: seen once, a few or many times, or a class if the clone is expanded.

>TRBJ2-7|-|TRBV11-2|-
CASSSAYEQYF
TGTGCCAGCAGCTCCGCCTACGAGCAGTACTTC
>TRBJ1-1|-|TRBV9|-
CASSVGSGANTEAFF
TGTGCCAGCAGCGTAGGTTCAGGGGCGAACACTGAAGCTTTCTTT
>TRBJ2-1|-|TRBV2|-
CASSLLRGGINEQFF
TGTGCCAGCAGCCTCTTGAGGGGGGGGATCAATGAGCAGTTCTTC
>TRBJ2-7|-|TRBV7-8|-
CASSFGSHTYEQYF
TGTGCCAGCAGCTTTGGCAGCCATACCTACGAGCAGTACTTC
>TRBJ2-5|TRBD1|TRBV5-1|-
CASSMTGLEGETQYF
TGCGCCAGCAGCATGACAGGGCTTGAGGGAGAGACCCAGTACTTC
>TRBJ1-3|-|TRBV4-2|-
CASSSETGPLSGNTIYF
TGTGCCAGCAGCTCGGAAACAGGTCCCCTCTCTGGAAACACCATATATTTT
>TRBJ1-1|TRBD1|TRBV20-1|-
CSAGRGAEAFF
TGCAGTGCTGGCAGGGGGGCTGAAGCTTTCTTT
>TRBJ2-2|-|TRBV5-6|-
CASSLGGTNTGELFF
TGTGCCAGCAGCTTGGGCGGAACGAACACCGGGGAGCTGTTTTTT
>TRBJ2-2|-|TRBV5-1|-
CASSLGQINTGELFF
TGCGCCAGCAGCTTGGGGCAGATAAACACCGGGGAGCTGTTTTTT
>TRBJ2-3|TRBD2|TRBV10-1|-
CASSDSGGAADTQYF
TGCGCCAGCAGTGATTCCGGGGGGGCAGCAGATACGCAGTATTTT
>TRBJ2-3|TRBD2|TRBV7-9|-
CASSITLLREGRADTQYF
TGTGCCAGCAGCATAACCCTGTTGCGGGAGGGCCGGGCAGATACGCAGTATTTT
>TRBJ1-2|TRBD1|TRBV7-2|once
CASSPGQLYGYTF
TGTGCCAGCAGCCCGGGACAGCTCTATGGCTACACCTTC
>TRBJ1-5|-|TRBV4-2|-
CASSQGQSWGPNQPQHF
TGTGCCAGCAGCCAAGGACAGTCCTGGGGACCCAATCAGCCCCAGCATTTT
>TRBJ1-1|TRBD1|TRBV11-3|-
CASSPGQGYTEAFF
TGTGCCAGCAGCCCGGGACAGGGTTACACTGAAGCTTTCTTT
>TRBJ2-7|-|TRBV2|-
CASRPGTVAREQYF
TGTGCCAGCAGACCCGGGACGGTGGCTAGGGAGCAGTACTTC
>TRBJ2-1|-|TRBV7-3|-
CASRSTRGEQFF
TGTGCCAGCAGGTCGACGAGGGGGGAGCAGTTCTTC
>TRBJ2-2|-|TRBV6-1|-
CASESRGANTGELFF
TGTGCCAGCGAAAGTAGAGGCGCGAACACCGGGGAGCTGTTTTTT
>TRBJ1-1|TRBD1|TRBV19|-
CASSGGTGGRVTEAFF
TGTGCCAGTAGTGGCGGGACAGGGGGCAGGGTCACTGAAGCTTTCTTT
>TRBJ2-7|TRBD2|TRBV7-2|-
CASSPSGSQYEQYF
TGTGCCAGCAGCCCCAGCGGGAGTCAGTACGAGCAGTACTTC
>TRBJ2-1|-|TRBV10-3|-
CATNAFNVFYNEQFF
TGTGCCACAAACGCATTCAACGTCTTCTACAATGAGCAGTTCTTC
>TRBJ2-5|-|TRBV5-4|-
CASSLEAGEIETQYF
TGTGCCAGCAGCTTGGAGGCAGGGGAGATAGAGACCCAGTACTTC
>TRBJ2-3|TRBD1|TRBV14|-
CASSQDRADTQYF
TGTGCCAGCAGCCAGGACAGGGCAGATACGCAGTATTTT